These T cell receptor beta chains were read from a single sample in a study of cytomegalovirus exposure and HLA in healthy donors. Assay used: immunoSEQ multiplex PCR; TCRdb lists only in-frame clones, some missing. Among 200,000 or so clones listed, 82% were seen once. Input material: PBMCs. Source of these receptors: a woman aged 50 to 60 in good health and CMV-seropositive. Each CDR3 is given with its conserved first and last residue. D genes are given only for firm matches. Clone size, where shown, is once, few, many, or a class for clones that have expanded.

D gene: -
J gene: TRBJ1-2
V gene: TRBV5-5
clone size: -
CDR3 length: 12
CDR3 DNA: TGTGCCAGCAGCTTGGTTTTTGGCCGCCTGACCTTC
CDR3 protein: CASSLVFGRLTF

D gene: TRBD1
J gene: TRBJ2-2
V gene: TRBV5-1
clone size: -
CDR3 length: 24
CDR3 DNA: TGCGCCAGCAGCTTGGCCGGCTGGGGGCATGTCAGGGGGCAAGTTTTTTCCAAGACCGGGGAGCTGTTTTTT
CDR3 protein: CASSLAGWGHVRGQVFSKTGELFF

D gene: -
J gene: TRBJ2-7
V gene: TRBV27
clone size: -
CDR3 length: 12
CDR3 DNA: TGTGCCAGCAGTTTACAGGGTTACGAGCAGTACTTC
CDR3 protein: CASSLQGYEQYF

D gene: TRBD1
J gene: TRBJ2-4
V gene: TRBV28
clone size: -
CDR3 length: 16
CDR3 DNA: TGTGCCAGCACCCCGACCGGGACAGGGAGGAGAAACATTCAGTACTTC
CDR3 protein: CASTPTGTGRRNIQYF

D gene: TRBD1
J gene: TRBJ1-6
V gene: TRBV30
clone size: -
CDR3 length: 14
CDR3 DNA: TGTGCCTGGAGTGTACGCAGGGGGGATTCACCCCTCCACTTT
CDR3 protein: CAWSVRRGDSPLHF

D gene: -
J gene: TRBJ2-4
V gene: TRBV15
clone size: -
CDR3 length: 16
CDR3 DNA: TGTGCCACCAGCAGAGACCTAAGTCCCCAGAGGGACATTCAGTACTTC
CDR3 protein: CATSRDLSPQRDIQYF

D gene: -
J gene: TRBJ2-1
V gene: TRBV15
clone size: -
CDR3 length: 14
CDR3 DNA: TGTGCCACCAGCAAGCCGGGGGCCTACAATGAGCAGTTCTTC
CDR3 protein: CATSKPGAYNEQFF

D gene: TRBD2
J gene: TRBJ2-3
V gene: TRBV5-4
clone size: few
CDR3 length: 17
CDR3 DNA: TGTGCCAGCAGCTTGGTTAGCGGGGGGTCCAGCACAGATACGCAGTATTTT
CDR3 protein: CASSLVSGGSSTDTQYF

D gene: TRBD1
J gene: TRBJ1-3
V gene: TRBV18
clone size: -
CDR3 length: 17
CDR3 DNA: TGTGCCAGCTCATCTCGTCTCAGGGGGAACTCTGGAAACACCATATATTTT
CDR3 protein: CASSSRLRGNSGNTIYF

D gene: TRBD1
J gene: TRBJ1-1
V gene: TRBV28
clone size: -
CDR3 length: 14
CDR3 DNA: TGTGCCAGCAGTTTTTCGGCAGGGGGCACTGAAGCTTTCTTT
CDR3 protein: CASSFSAGGTEAFF

D gene: TRBD1
J gene: TRBJ2-7
V gene: TRBV5-1
clone size: -
CDR3 length: 15
CDR3 DNA: TGCGCCAGCAGTGAGGGACAGCTCCAATCCTACGAGCAGTACTTC
CDR3 protein: CASSEGQLQSYEQYF

D gene: TRBD2
J gene: TRBJ2-3
V gene: TRBV5-1
clone size: -
CDR3 length: 18
CDR3 DNA: TGCGCCAGCAGCCGGGGACTAGCGGGAGCCACGACGGGAGATACGCAGTATTTT
CDR3 protein: CASSRGLAGATTGDTQYF

D gene: TRBD1
J gene: TRBJ2-1
V gene: TRBV18
clone size: -
CDR3 length: 16
CDR3 DNA: TGTGCCAGCTCACCCCCGGGACAGGGGATCAGCAATGAGCAGTTCTTC
CDR3 protein: CASSPPGQGISNEQFF

D gene: TRBD2
J gene: TRBJ2-5
V gene: TRBV11-2
clone size: -
CDR3 length: 15
CDR3 DNA: TGTGCCAGCTCCAGAGGGGGGACTAGGTTCGGGACCCAGTACTTC
CDR3 protein: CASSRGGTRFGTQYF

D gene: -
J gene: TRBJ2-7
V gene: TRBV5-5
clone size: -
CDR3 length: 17
CDR3 DNA: TGTGCCAGCAGCTTGGCGATGGGGGGTAGGGGTGCCTACGAGCAGTACTTC
CDR3 protein: CASSLAMGGRGAYEQYF

D gene: -
J gene: TRBJ2-1
V gene: TRBV28
clone size: -
CDR3 length: 15
CDR3 DNA: TGTGCCAGCAGCAAGACTAGTACGACACGCAATGAGCAGTTCTTC
CDR3 protein: CASSKTSTTRNEQFF

D gene: -
J gene: TRBJ1-1
V gene: TRBV7-8
clone size: -
CDR3 length: 13
CDR3 DNA: TGTGCCAGCAGCTTTGGGGGGGACACTGAAGCTTTCTTT
CDR3 protein: CASSFGGDTEAFF

D gene: -
J gene: TRBJ2-2
V gene: TRBV6-5
clone size: -
CDR3 length: 13
CDR3 DNA: TGTGCCAGCACCCGATCGGGAAGCGGGGAGCTGTTTTTT
CDR3 protein: CASTRSGSGELFF

D gene: -
J gene: TRBJ1-1
V gene: TRBV6-1
clone size: few
CDR3 length: 12
CDR3 DNA: TGTGCCAGCAGTTTTCAGGGCGCTGAAGCTTTCTTT
CDR3 protein: CASSFQGAEAFF

D gene: -
J gene: TRBJ2-2
V gene: TRBV6-1
clone size: -
CDR3 length: 14
CDR3 DNA: TGTGCCAGCAGTGAACGACTAGTGGCCGGGGAGCTGTTTTTT
CDR3 protein: CASSERLVAGELFF

D gene: TRBD1
J gene: TRBJ2-7
V gene: TRBV5-1
clone size: few
CDR3 length: 14
CDR3 DNA: TGCGCCAGCAGCTTGGGGACAGGGGGTCTGGAGCAGTACTTC
CDR3 protein: CASSLGTGGLEQYF

D gene: -
J gene: TRBJ2-1
V gene: TRBV7-2
clone size: few
CDR3 length: 17
CDR3 DNA: TGTGCCAGCAGCTTAGCTCAGACAGGCTTTACCCACAATGAGCAGTTCTTC
CDR3 protein: CASSLAQTGFTHNEQFF

D gene: -
J gene: TRBJ2-7
V gene: TRBV7-9
clone size: -
CDR3 length: 13
CDR3 DNA: TGTGCCAGCAGGCACGGTCAGGGGGGCGAGCAGTACTTC
CDR3 protein: CASRHGQGGEQYF

D gene: TRBD2
J gene: TRBJ2-5
V gene: TRBV9
clone size: few
CDR3 length: 15
CDR3 DNA: TGTGCCAGCAGCGTAGTAGCGGGGGCTCAAGAGACCCAGTACTTC
CDR3 protein: CASSVVAGAQETQYF

D gene: -
J gene: TRBJ2-3
V gene: TRBV7-9
clone size: once
CDR3 length: 14
CDR3 DNA: TGTGCCAGCAGCTTATCTGAGTTCACAGATACGCAGTATTTT
CDR3 protein: CASSLSEFTDTQYF

D gene: -
J gene: TRBJ2-3
V gene: TRBV5-6
clone size: -
CDR3 length: 14
CDR3 DNA: TGTGCCAGCAGCCCAGACAGGAAGGAGGATACGCAGTATTTT
CDR3 protein: CASSPDRKEDTQYF

D gene: TRBD1
J gene: TRBJ2-7
V gene: TRBV6-6
clone size: -
CDR3 length: 16
CDR3 DNA: TGTGCCAGCAGTTTGGGGGACAGGGGACGGACCTACGAGCAGTACTTC
CDR3 protein: CASSLGDRGRTYEQYF

D gene: -
J gene: TRBJ1-4
V gene: TRBV18
clone size: -
CDR3 length: 14
CDR3 DNA: TGTGCCAGCTCACCACTTGAAAGGGGTGAAAAACTGTTTTTT
CDR3 protein: CASSPLERGEKLFF

D gene: -
J gene: TRBJ2-2
V gene: TRBV10-2
clone size: -
CDR3 length: 15
CDR3 DNA: TGCGCCAGCAGTGAGTGGAGGTCGAACACCGGGGAGCTGTTTTTT
CDR3 protein: CASSEWRSNTGELFF